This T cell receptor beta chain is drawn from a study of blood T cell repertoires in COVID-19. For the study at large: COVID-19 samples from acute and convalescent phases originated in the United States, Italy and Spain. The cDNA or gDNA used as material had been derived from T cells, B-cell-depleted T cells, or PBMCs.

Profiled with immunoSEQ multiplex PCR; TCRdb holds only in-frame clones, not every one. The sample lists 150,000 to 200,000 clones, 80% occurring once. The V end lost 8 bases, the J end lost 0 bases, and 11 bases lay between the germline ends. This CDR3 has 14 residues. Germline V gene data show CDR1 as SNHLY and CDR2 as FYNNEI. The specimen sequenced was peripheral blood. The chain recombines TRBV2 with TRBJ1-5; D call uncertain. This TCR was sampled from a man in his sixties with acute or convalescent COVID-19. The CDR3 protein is CASSRLDSNQPQHF. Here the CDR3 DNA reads TGTGCCAGCTCCCGGCTAGATAGCAATCAGCCCCAGCATTTT.